The 10 T cell receptor beta chains below come from one sample, sequenced in a study of neoadjuvant anti-PD-1 for oral cavity cancer. Some clones are missing from TCRdb's copy, which holds only in-frame ones; the method was immunoSEQ multiplex PCR. In the table there are just over 7,000 clones, over 60% of which are singletons. The sample consisted of PBMCs, taken before nivolumab (anti-PD-1) treatment. Receptors were obtained from a person between 35 and 79 years old with oral cavity squamous cell carcinoma.

V is TRBV12-5 and J is TRBJ1-4, with no clear D. The V gene's germline CDR1 is LGHNT and CDR2 FRNRAP. The CDR3 extends over 15 amino acids. Trimming took 5 bases from V and 9 from J, leaving 19 bases between them. CDR3 sequence (DNA): TGTGCTAGTGGTCCGCCCGGGCCCTATGTGAAAAAACTGTTTTTT. Translated: CASGPPGPYVKKLFF. Supplemented by reference TRBV12-5 and TRBJ1-4, the full variable domain reads DARVTQTPRHKVTEMGQEVTMRCQPILGHNTVFWYRQTMMQGLELLAYFRNRAPLDDSGMPKDRFSAEMPDATLATLKIQPSEPRDSAVYFCASGPPGPYVKKLFFGSGTQLSVL.

This clone was detected only a few times. V is TRBV28 and J is TRBJ1-2; possible D gene TRBD1, 5 bases. The ends were cut back, 2 bases at V and 4 bases at J, with 11 bases in the middle. This CDR3 comprises 14 residues. Germline V CDR1 and CDR2: MDHEN, SYDVKM. This chain's CDR3 is CASSLAAGSYGYTF. The CDR3 DNA is TGTGCCAGCAGTTTAGCTGCAGGGAGCTATGGCTACACCTTC.

This sequence joins TRBV19 and TRBJ2-4; the D is unclear. Germline V gene lookup returns CDR1 LNHDA and CDR2 SQIVND (reference sequence). The CDR3 loop spans 14 amino acids. V lost 5 bases and J lost 0, with 8 bases in between. CDR3 residues: CASSPLRAKNIQYF. CDR3 DNA: TGTGCCAGTAGTCCGTTGAGAGCCAAAAACATTCAGTACTTC.

The CDR3 protein is CASSQVTGTGQYF. The CDR3 nucleotides read TGCGCCAGCAGCCAAGTAACAGGGACAGGGCAGTATTTT. This chain uses TRBV4-1 with TRBJ2-3; 8 bases agree with TRBD1. The V segment lost 1 base and the J segment 11 bases; nucleotides outside the gene matches: 5. Per the germline V gene, CDR1 is MGHRA and CDR2 is YSYEKL. The CDR3 consists of 13 residues.

The CDR3 loop reads CSVSSADGYTF. The CDR3 DNA is TGCAGCGTTAGCAGTGCGGATGGCTACACCTTC. The chain has TRBV29-1 and TRBJ1-2; D call uncertain. This CDR3 region has 11 residues. V lost 5 bases to trimming and J lost 6 bases, with 10 bases between them. The germline V gene encodes CDR1 SQVTM and CDR2 ANQGSEA.

V usage is TRBV5-4 and J usage is TRBJ2-7; 7 nucleotides match TRBD2. From germline, CDR1 is SGHNT and CDR2 YYREEE (reference sequence). After removal of 5 bases from V and 3 bases from J, the junction contained 11 bases not matched to a gene. The CDR3 is 15 amino acids. The CDR3 DNA sequence: TGTGCCAGCAGTGACGGGGGGACGCCCCGCTACGAGCAGTACTTC. The encoded protein is CASSDGGTPRYEQYF.

The V gene is TRBV7-2, the J gene TRBJ2-7, with D perhaps given as TRBD1 or TRBD2 (5 bases each). Trimming shortened V by 1 base and J by 0 bases, and 7 bases separated the two germline ends. Germline lookup yields CDR1 SGHTA and CDR2 FQGNSA. The CDR3 has 14 residues. For the CDR3, the DNA is TGTGCCAGCAGCTTAGATGGGACCTCCTACGAGCAGTACTTC. It yields the protein CASSLDGTSYEQYF.

V is TRBV6-6 and J is TRBJ2-2; maybe TRBD1 (6 bases). V was cut by 6 bases and J by 6 bases, with 17 bases left in between. The CDR3 extends over 15 amino acids. Germline loops: CDR1 MNHNY, CDR2 SVGAGI (reference sequence). CDR3 sequence: CASRWRQEMAGELFF. The CDR3, as DNA: TGTGCCAGCAGATGGAGACAGGAGATGGCCGGGGAGCTGTTTTTT.

This clone was seen a few times. The V call is TRBV2, the J call TRBJ1-5; no definite D call. This CDR3 is built from 14 residues. Trimming took 2 bases from V and 4 from J, leaving 9 bases between them. From germline, CDR1 is SNHLY and CDR2 FYNNEI. This CDR3 is CASSENWANQPQHF. The CDR3 region has the DNA TGTGCCAGCAGTGAAAATTGGGCTAATCAGCCCCAGCATTTT. Combining the CDR3 with reference TRBV2 and TRBJ1-5 gives the whole variable domain EPEVTQTPSHQVTQMGQEVILRCVPISNHLYFYWYRQILGQKVEFLVSFYNNEISEKSEIFDDQFSVERPDGSNFTLKIRSTKLEDSAMYFCASSENWANQPQHFGDGTRLSIL.

The chain recombines TRBV6-6 with TRBJ1-1; 10 bases are shared with TRBD1. V dropped 2 bases and J dropped 6; count of bases not matched to a gene: 3. The CDR3 covers 14 residues. Germline V lookup: CDR1 MNHNY, CDR2 SVGAGI (reference sequence). CDR3 protein: CASSYGTGVPEAFF. The CDR3 nucleotides read TGTGCCAGCAGTTACGGGACAGGGGTCCCTGAAGCTTTCTTT.